This passage covers 17 T cell receptor beta chains from one sample sequenced in a study of cytomegalovirus exposure and HLA in healthy donors. Use of 60 Vbeta and 13 Jbeta primers characterized the PCR. Sequencing used immunoSEQ multiplex PCR; TCRdb keeps in-frame clones, though not all of them. The sample includes 60,000 to 85,000 clones, under 80% seen only once; the top ten take roughly 1.5%. The sequenced material came from PBMCs. The origin of the receptors is a man in his forties or fifties in good health and CMV-seronegative.

The chain recombines TRBV28 with TRBJ1-5; D gene ambiguous. CDR3 length: 11 residues. V lost 10 bases and J 7 bases, leaving 11 bases between the germline ends. Germline lookup yields CDR1 MDHEN and CDR2 SYDVKM. The CDR3 is CATSTNQPQHF. CDR3 coding DNA: TGTGCCACATCTACTAACCAGCCCCAGCATTTT.

The chain is built from TRBV5-1 and TRBJ2-2; 10 bases fit TRBD2. Trimming took 5 bases from V and 8 from J; bases not matched to a gene: 3. Per the germline V gene, CDR1 is SGHRS and CDR2 is YFSETQ. The CDR3 covers 13 residues. CDR3 coding DNA: TGCGCCAGCAGTCAGCGGGAGGGAGGGGAGCTGTTTTTT. This codes for CASSQREGGELFF.

Note on this clone: The identical CDR3 is also encoded by other nucleotide sequences in the sample. The rearrangement joins TRBV7-9 to TRBJ1-5; perhaps TRBD1 as D (5 bases). Germline V CDR1 and CDR2: SEHNR, FQNEAQ (reference sequence). Deletions cut 3 bases from V and 5 bases from J, with 11 bases between. This CDR3 has 14 residues. The CDR3 reads CASSLGTGDQPQHF. CDR3 nucleotides: TGTGCCAGCAGCTTGGGGACGGGGGATCAGCCCCAGCATTTT.

This chain connects TRBV5-3 to TRBJ2-6; maybe TRBD2 (5 bases). TRBV5-3 is recorded as an ORF, its role being uncertain. This CDR3 region has 18 residues. Trimming took off 0 bases at V and 0 bases at J, with 13 bases between the two ends. The CDR3 loop reads CARSLETVAGSGANVLTF. Written as DNA, the CDR3 is TGTGCCAGAAGCTTGGAAACAGTTGCGGGCTCTGGGGCCAACGTCCTGACTTTC.

The genes are TRBV7-2 and TRBJ2-7; no clear D. V lost 4 bases, J lost 4 bases, and 8 bases lay in between. The CDR3 contains 12 residues. Germline V gene lookup returns CDR1 SGHTA and CDR2 FQGNSA. The CDR3 sequence is CASSSTGYEQYF. CDR3 coding DNA: TGTGCCAGCAGCTCGACTGGGTACGAGCAGTACTTC.

This clone has more than one count but fewer than ten. The V and J genes are TRBV4-1 and TRBJ2-7, with 13 bases lining up with TRBD2. This CDR3 spans 18 amino acids. Trimming took 4 bases from V and 2 from J; bases not matched to a gene: 11. The V gene's germline CDR1 is MGHRA and CDR2 YSYEKL. DNA for the CDR3: TGCGCCAGCAGCCCAGGGGGACTAGCGGGAATCGGGCCCTACGAGCAGTACTTC. It translates to CASSPGGLAGIGPYEQYF.

This chain links TRBV15 with TRBJ1-3, with 8 bases that match TRBD1. The CDR3 loop spans 21 amino acids. V shed 0 bases and J 0 bases; nucleotides not matched to a gene: 16. Germline V gives CDR1 LNHNV, CDR2 YYDKDF (reference sequence). The CDR3 DNA reads as TGTGCCACCAGCAGAGACCCCCTCTTCTTGACAGGGGTCACCTCTGGAAACACCATATATTTT. It specifies CATSRDPLFLTGVTSGNTIYF.

V is TRBV28 and J is TRBJ1-2, with 8 bases identical to TRBD1. This CDR3 has 13 residues. Looked up from germline, CDR1 is MDHEN and CDR2 is SYDVKM. V lost 4 bases, J lost 8 bases, and 6 bases stayed unmatched. For the CDR3, the DNA is TGTGCCAGCAGTTCGACAGGGGAGGTCGGCTACACCTTC. Translation: CASSSTGEVGYTF.

This clone was detected only once. The junction does not match germline at one end; this may be a read error. V is TRBV7-3 and J is TRBJ2-4, with TRBD2 matching 9 bases. The CDR3 extends over 12 amino acids. CDR1 is SGHTA and CDR2 is FQGTGA in the germline V gene. The CDR3 DNA is TGTGCCAGCAGCTTCCCCGGGACTAGCTCGCACTTC. It translates to CASSFPGTSSHF.

With respect to this clone: This sample also contains other DNA sequences that code for the same CDR3. This rearrangement joins TRBV19 to TRBJ1-1; possible D gene TRBD1, 5 bases. Germline V CDR1 and CDR2: LNHDA, SQIVND (reference sequence). The CDR3 is 14 residues long. V dropped 2 bases and J dropped 1 base, with 8 bases sitting between them. The CDR3 protein is CASSILQGNTEAFF. The CDR3 DNA reads TGTGCCAGTAGTATATTGCAGGGGAACACTGAAGCTTTCTTT.

V is TRBV11-3 and J is TRBJ2-3, with D tentatively TRBD1 (6 bases). From germline, CDR1 is SGHNT and CDR2 YENEEA. Trimming pared 1 base from V and 1 base from J, leaving 12 bases between. The CDR3 has 16 residues. CDR3 sequence: CASSLGTGTGTDTQYF. Written as DNA, the CDR3 is TGTGCCAGCAGCTTAGGTACAGGGACCGGCACAGATACGCAGTATTTT.

The chain recombines TRBV5-1 with TRBJ2-7; perhaps TRBD1 as D (6 bases). V was pared by 1 base and J by 0 bases, with 11 bases between. The CDR3 runs 15 residues. Looked up from germline, CDR1 is SGHRS and CDR2 is YFSETQ. Here the CDR3 DNA reads TGCGCCAGCAGCTTGAGCCCAGGGGCCTCCTACGAGCAGTACTTC. Its protein product is CASSLSPGASYEQYF.

The chain has TRBV2 and TRBJ2-7, with TRBD1 matching 8 bases. Trimming removed 10 bases from V and 0 bases from J; junction bases left unmatched: 8. Germline V gene data show CDR1 as SNHLY and CDR2 as FYNNEI. This CDR3 has 14 amino acids. The CDR3 region is CAISRDRSSYEQYF. CDR3 coding DNA: TGTGCCATCAGCCGGGACAGGAGCTCCTACGAGCAGTACTTC.

This clone was detected a few times. This chain connects TRBV18 to TRBJ2-7; 10 bases line up with TRBD1. Germline loops: CDR1 KGHSH, CDR2 LQKENI. There are 16 residues in the CDR3. V was pared by 2 bases and J by 3 bases, with 7 bases of the junction left unmatched. CDR3: CASSPSWTGGSYEQYF. The CDR3 nucleotides read TGTGCCAGCTCACCAAGCTGGACAGGGGGGAGCTACGAGCAGTACTTC. Combining the CDR3 with reference TRBV18 and TRBJ2-7 gives the whole variable domain NAGVMQNPRHLVRRRGQEARLRCSPMKGHSHVYWYRQLPEEGLKFMVYLQKENIIDESGMPKERFSAEFPKEGPSILRIQQVVRGDSAAYFCASSPSWTGGSYEQYFGPGTRLTVT.

The chain employs TRBV14 and TRBJ2-1, with TRBD1 matching over 8 bases. V lost 3 bases to trimming and J lost 7 bases; unmatched junction nucleotides: 8. The CDR3 sequence is 15 residues long. The germline V gene has CDR1 SGHDN and CDR2 FVKESK. The CDR3 DNA reads TGTGCCAGCAGCCAGTCGCAGGGGGCGGTGAATGAGCAGTTCTTC. Protein product: CASSQSQGAVNEQFF.

CDR3 DNA sequence: TGTGCCAGCAGCCCGCTATTAGTTAGATACGAGCAGTACTTC. Its protein product is CASSPLLVRYEQYF. This chain links TRBV7-9 with TRBJ2-7, with unresolved D. Germline V gives CDR1 SEHNR, CDR2 FQNEAQ (reference sequence). The CDR3 has 14 amino acids. V was clipped by 5 bases and J by 4 bases, with 15 bases between them. The complete variable domain, with remaining parts taken from reference TRBV7-9 and TRBJ2-7, reads DTGVSQNPRHKITKRGQNVTFRCDPISEHNRLYWYRQTLGQGPEFLTYFQNEAQLEKSRLLSDRFSAERPKGSFSTLEIQRTEQGDSAMYLCASSPLLVRYEQYFGPGTRLTVT.

This clone appeared a few times. This chain links TRBV5-1 with TRBJ2-1, with 7 nucleotides matching TRBD2. From germline, CDR1 is SGHRS and CDR2 YFSETQ. The CDR3 consists of 17 residues. V was pared by 4 bases and J by 3 bases, with 13 bases of the junction left unmatched. This chain's CDR3 is CASSPTVAGHYYNEQFF. DNA for the CDR3: TGCGCCAGCAGCCCAACCGTAGCGGGTCATTACTACAATGAGCAGTTCTTC.